The 21 T cell receptor beta chains listed next were all sequenced from one sample in a study of Ad26.COV2.S vaccination and SARS-CoV-2 variants. Generated by immunoSEQ multiplex PCR, the TCRdb table keeps only in-frame clones and is missing some. In the table there are around 320,000 clones, 85% to 90% of which are singletons. Sample treatment: 15 to 20 received Ad26.COV2.S at low or high dose, single or two shots; several received placebo; per-sample allocation not given. Day 63 after the first injection of vaccine or placebo was the sampling time. Material: peripheral blood, obtained in a trial of Ad26.COV2.S vaccine versus placebo. The receptors here all came from a person between 18 and 60 years old who received the Ad26.COV2.S COVID-19 vaccine or a placebo.

The chain joins TRBV2 to TRBJ2-1; weak D call: TRBD1 (6 bases). CDR1 SNHLY and CDR2 FYNNEI come from the germline V gene. V was shortened by 5 bases and J by 4 bases, with 15 bases between the two germline ends. This CDR3 is 15 amino acids long. DNA for the CDR3: TGTGCCAGCAGTACCCAGGGGATCGCGTACAATGAGCAGTTCTTC. Protein product: CASSTQGIAYNEQFF.

The chain has TRBV25-1 and TRBJ1-2; D gene uncertain. V was trimmed by 3 bases and J by 3 bases, leaving 17 bases between them. The CDR3 covers 16 residues. The germline gives CDR1 MGHDK, CDR2 SYGVNS. Written as DNA, the CDR3 is TGTGCCAGCAGTGACCAAGGTAGCCCATTATACTATGGCTACACCTTC. This gives the protein CASSDQGSPLYYGYTF.

In its sample, this clone was seen once. V is TRBV18 and J is TRBJ1-5, with 8 bases matching TRBD1. Germline lookup yields CDR1 KGHSH and CDR2 LQKENI. There are 14 residues in the CDR3. V trimming: 3 bases; J trimming: 6 bases; junction bases outside the gene matches: 4. This CDR3 is CASSPTGEAQPQHF. The DNA for the CDR3 is TGTGCCAGCTCACCGACAGGGGAGGCTCAGCCCCAGCATTTT.

This clone turned up a few times. This chain connects TRBV5-1 to TRBJ2-6; possibly TRBD1 or TRBD2 for D (5 bases each). CDR3 length equals 19 residues. Germline V gene sequence: CDR1 SGHRS, CDR2 YFSETQ. Trimming took 4 bases from V and 0 from J, leaving 20 bases between them. The CDR3 nucleotides are TGCGCCAGCAGCCCCACCTCCCGGGGACGGACCTCTGGGGCCAACGTCCTGACTTTC. Translation gives CASSPTSRGRTSGANVLTF.

This clone was counted a single time. This chain uses TRBV4-2 with TRBJ2-7, with D perhaps TRBD1 or TRBD2 (5 bases each). CDR1 is LGHNA and CDR2 is YNFKEQ in the germline V gene. The CDR3 sequence is 15 residues long. V lost 0 bases to trimming and J lost 4 bases, with 13 bases between them. CDR3 sequence reads: CASSQDGGSGYEQYF. In DNA, the CDR3 is TGTGCCAGCAGCCAAGATGGGGGTTCTGGGTACGAGCAGTACTTC.

This clone has just one count. V and J are TRBV9 and TRBJ1-5; possibly TRBD1 for D (6 bases). V lost 2 bases to trimming and J lost 0 bases, with 9 bases between them. The CDR3 is 15 amino acids. Germline CDR1 is SGDLS and CDR2 is YYNGEE. The CDR3 region is CASSVTGYSNQPQHF. The DNA for the CDR3 is TGTGCCAGCAGCGTCACAGGGTATAGCAATCAGCCCCAGCATTTT.

The chain employs TRBV6-2 or TRBV6-3 and TRBJ1-3, with a possible D match to TRBD1 (6 bases). Deletions cut 4 bases from V and 3 bases from J, with 16 bases between. This CDR3 region has 16 residues. Germline CDR1 reads MNHEY; CDR2 reads SVGEGT. This CDR3 is CASSSSGRGNGNTIYF. The DNA for the CDR3 is TGTGCCAGCAGTTCGTCGGGCAGGGGAAATGGAAACACCATATATTTT.

This sequence joins TRBV2 and TRBJ2-3; 11 bases align to TRBD1. Germline V gene lookup returns CDR1 SNHLY and CDR2 FYNNEI. The V and J ends lost 3 bases and 5 bases, in that order; junction bases with no gene match: 4. This CDR3 is built from 15 residues. CDR3 amino acids: CASSELDRGRDTQYF. The CDR3 coding sequence is TGTGCCAGCAGTGAGTTGGACAGGGGGCGAGATACGCAGTATTTT.

The chain is built from TRBV6-5 and TRBJ1-5; D is possibly TRBD1 (6 bases). Per the germline V gene, CDR1 is MNHEY and CDR2 is SVGAGI. V gave up 5 bases and J gave up 9 bases, with 14 bases separating them. The CDR3 is 13 amino acids. CDR3 loop: CASSLGGGRPQHF. In DNA, the CDR3 is TGTGCCAGCAGTCTAGGGGGGGGCCGGCCCCAGCATTTT.

The chain carries TRBV27 and TRBJ1-2; 10 bases line up with TRBD1. V lost 3 bases and J lost 5; bases outside the gene matches: 9. The CDR3 is 16 residues long. Germline CDR1 MNHEY, CDR2 SMNVEV (reference sequence). The CDR3 is CASSFLSGTGVYGYTF. In DNA, the CDR3 is TGTGCCAGCAGTTTCCTTAGTGGGACAGGGGTTTATGGCTACACCTTC.

This sequence joins TRBV30 and TRBJ1-2; 12 positions match TRBD1. CDR3 length equals 14 residues. The germline V gene encodes CDR1 GTSNPN and CDR2 SVGIG (reference sequence). Trimming cost V 4 bases and J 8 bases; bases outside gene matches: 8. CDR3 sequence (DNA): TGTGCCTGGATTGGGACAGGGGGCAGAGAAGGCTACACCTTC. This codes for CAWIGTGGREGYTF.

This clone was found once. The CDR3 here is CASSLGIGSEKLFF. CDR3 DNA sequence: TGTGCCAGCAGCTTAGGAATAGGGTCTGAAAAACTGTTTTTT. This chain joins TRBV7-8 and TRBJ1-4; D remains unclear. In germline, CDR1 is SGHVS, CDR2 FQNEAQ. This CDR3 is 14 amino acids long. Trimming pared 1 base from V and 7 bases from J, leaving 10 bases between.

J is TRBJ1-1 and V is TRBV14, with no clear D. Germline V gene data show CDR1 as SGHDN and CDR2 as FVKESK. CDR3 size: 15 residues. Trimming cost V 3 bases and J 4 bases, with 15 bases left between them. The CDR3 coding sequence is TGTGCCAGCAGCCAGATCCCGGTAACGGGCACTGAAGCTTTCTTT. It translates to CASSQIPVTGTEAFF.

This clone was observed once. V and J are TRBV2 and TRBJ1-4, with D possibly TRBD1 on 6 matching bases. V lost 6 bases to trimming and J lost 7 bases, with 18 bases between them. This CDR3 contains 15 residues. The germline CDR1 and CDR2 sequences are SNHLY and FYNNEI. CDR3 loop: CASSGAAGVREKLFF. The CDR3 nucleotides are TGTGCCAGCAGCGGGGCGGCAGGGGTGCGTGAAAAACTGTTTTTT.

V usage is TRBV12-3 or TRBV12-4 and J usage is TRBJ1-2, with D perhaps TRBD1 (6 bases). The CDR3 sequence is 13 residues long. V lost 6 bases to trimming and J lost 6 bases, with 14 bases between them. As DNA, the CDR3 is TGTGCCAGCAGCCACCTAGGGGGGAATGGCTACACCTTC. As protein: CASSHLGGNGYTF.

This clone came up once. This chain connects TRBV21-1 to TRBJ2-7; the table's D call, TRBD1, was not checked against the DNA. TRBV21-1 is annotated as a pseudogene. This CDR3 comprises 14 residues. As DNA, the CDR3 is TGTGCCAGCAGCAAAGTTGATGACCGGGACAGACAGTACTTC. Translation gives CASSKVDDRDRQYF.

The rearrangement uses TRBV6-5 and TRBJ2-1; 8 bases are shared with TRBD1. Germline trimming cut 6 bases from V and 8 bases from J; bases unmatched to any gene: 6. This CDR3 contains 13 residues. Germline V gives CDR1 MNHEY, CDR2 SVGAGI. The CDR3 DNA is TGTGCCAGCAGGCGGACAGGGAAGGATGAGCAGTTCTTC. Protein: CASRRTGKDEQFF.

This clone was seen a single time. CDR3 DNA: TGTGCCAGCAGCTTAGGACAGGGTCTCCAAGAGACCCAGTACTTC. This translates into CASSLGQGLQETQYF. V is TRBV5-4 and J is TRBJ2-5, with 8 bases identical to TRBD1. This CDR3 spans 15 amino acids. Germline V gives CDR1 SGHNT, CDR2 YYREEE (reference sequence). After removal of 2 bases from V and 1 base from J, the junction contained 4 bases not matched to a gene.

The count of this clone is one. This chain links TRBV18 with TRBJ1-2, with 7 bases that match TRBD1. The CDR3 covers 14 residues. Germline V CDR1 and CDR2: KGHSH, LQKENI. The V and J ends lost 6 bases and 6 bases, in that order; junction bases with no gene match: 10. The CDR3 sequence: CASSPEQGINGYTF. For the CDR3, the DNA is TGTGCCAGCTCGCCGGAACAGGGGATTAATGGCTACACCTTC.

This chain joins TRBV7-2 and TRBJ1-5; no firm D call. The V gene's germline CDR1 is SGHTA and CDR2 FQGNSA. The CDR3 is made up of 14 amino acids. The V gene lost 3 bases and the J gene lost 2 bases, with 8 bases spanning the gap. The CDR3, as DNA: TGTGCCAGCAGCTTGAATGGGGGCAATCAGCCCCAGCATTTT. Encoded protein: CASSLNGGNQPQHF.

V and J are TRBV6-2 or TRBV6-3 and TRBJ1-2; D remains ambiguous. Trimming pared 2 bases from V and 5 bases from J, leaving 12 bases between. The CDR3 has 14 amino acids. CDR1 MNHEY and CDR2 SVGEGT come from the germline V gene. The CDR3 reads CASSYPLDGYGYTF. CDR3 bases: TGTGCCAGCAGTTACCCACTCGACGGATATGGCTACACCTTC.